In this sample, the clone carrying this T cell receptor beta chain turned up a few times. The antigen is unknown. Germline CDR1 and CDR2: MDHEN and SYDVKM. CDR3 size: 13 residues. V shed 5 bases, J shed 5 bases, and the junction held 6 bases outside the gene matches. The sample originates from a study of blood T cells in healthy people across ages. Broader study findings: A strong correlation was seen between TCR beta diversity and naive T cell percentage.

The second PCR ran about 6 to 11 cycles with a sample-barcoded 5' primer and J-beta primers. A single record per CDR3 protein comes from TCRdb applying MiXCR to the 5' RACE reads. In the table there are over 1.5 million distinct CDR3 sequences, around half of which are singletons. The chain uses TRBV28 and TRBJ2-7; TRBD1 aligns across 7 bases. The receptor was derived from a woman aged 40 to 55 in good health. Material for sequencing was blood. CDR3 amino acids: CASSLTGSNEQYF. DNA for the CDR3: TGTGCCAGCAGTCTGACAGGGAGCAACGAGCAGTACTTC.